These 15 T cell receptor beta chains were sequenced from one sample in a study of Ad26.COV2.S vaccination and SARS-CoV-2 variants. Treatment defined: some 20 received Ad26.COV2.S at low or high dose, single or two shots; about 5 received placebo; per-sample allocation not given. The samples were gathered on day 63 after the first injection of vaccine or placebo. Assay used: immunoSEQ multiplex PCR; TCRdb lists only in-frame clones, some missing. The sample comprises some 370,000 clones, 83% of which are singletons, and just under 7.5% rests with the top ten. Sequencing used peripheral blood, obtained in a trial of Ad26.COV2.S vaccine versus placebo. The receptors were sampled from a person between 18 and 65 years old who received the Ad26.COV2.S COVID-19 vaccine or a placebo.

Only a few counts were recorded for this clone. The V and J genes are TRBV30 and TRBJ1-5; D unresolved. Germline CDR1 reads GTSNPN; CDR2 reads SVGIG (reference sequence). The germline V and J ends were trimmed by 5 bases and 9 bases, with 20 bases remaining between them. The CDR3 has 14 amino acids. The CDR3 loop reads CAWAGSNQLGPQHF. The CDR3 region has the DNA TGTGCCTGGGCAGGTAGCAATCAGTTGGGGCCCCAGCATTTT.

The chain has TRBV7-9 and TRBJ2-3; 10 bases line up with TRBD1. The V gene's germline CDR1 is SEHNR and CDR2 FQNEAQ (reference sequence). This CDR3 is 16 amino acids long. With V trimmed by 9 bases and J by 1 base, 10 bases remained unmatched. The CDR3 loop reads CASPPPGTGGTDTQYF. DNA for the CDR3: TGTGCCAGTCCCCCTCCCGGGACAGGGGGCACAGATACGCAGTATTTT. The full variable domain, its missing parts supplied by reference TRBV7-9 and TRBJ2-3, is DTGVSQNPRHKITKRGQNVTFRCDPISEHNRLYWYRQTLGQGPEFLTYFQNEAQLEKSRLLSDRFSAERPKGSFSTLEIQRTEQGDSAMYLCASPPPGTGGTDTQYFGPGTRLTVL.

This chain uses TRBV11-3 with TRBJ1-2; D possibly corresponds to TRBD1 (5 bases). The CDR3 loop spans 16 amino acids. The V gene lost 0 bases and the J gene lost 4 bases, with 15 bases spanning the gap. Per germline, CDR1 SGHNT and CDR2 YENEEA. The CDR3 sequence: CASSLETGDSSYGYTF. CDR3 coding DNA: TGTGCCAGCAGCTTAGAAACGGGCGACAGCTCCTATGGCTACACCTTC.

V is TRBV7-9 and J is TRBJ1-2; 8 bases map to TRBD1. Germline V gene lookup returns CDR1 SEHNR and CDR2 FQNEAQ (reference sequence). Trimming took 3 bases from V and 7 from J; bases not matched to a gene: 4. This CDR3 is built from 13 residues. This CDR3 is CASSFQGASGYTF. Written as DNA, the CDR3 is TGTGCCAGCAGCTTCCAGGGGGCAAGTGGCTACACCTTC.

The chain links TRBV6-2 or TRBV6-3 to TRBJ2-5; the D is unclear. The CDR3 spans 13 residues. V lost 6 bases to trimming and J lost 1 base, with 9 bases between them. Germline CDR1 reads MNHEY; CDR2 reads SVGEGT. DNA of the CDR3: TGTGCCAGCAGCCGACTCGGCCAAGAGACCCAGTACTTC. Protein: CASSRLGQETQYF.

The CDR3 DNA is TGTGCCAGCAGCTTAAGTGGACTACCCACAGATACGCAGTATTTT. Translated: CASSLSGLPTDTQYF. V is TRBV7-6 and J is TRBJ2-3; maybe TRBD2 (6 bases). Germline CDR1 and CDR2: SGHVS and FNYEAQ. The CDR3 has 15 amino acids. V dropped 2 bases and J dropped 2 bases, with 11 bases sitting between them. Based on the CDR3 plus reference TRBV7-6 and TRBJ2-3, the full variable domain is GAGVSQSPRYKVTKRGQDVALRCDPISGHVSLYWYRQALGQGPEFLTYFNYEAQQDKSGLPNDRFSAERPEGSISTLTIQRTEQRDSAMYRCASSLSGLPTDTQYFGPGTRLTVL.

The chain couples TRBV7-2 to TRBJ2-1; the D gene is possibly TRBD1 (5 bases). Germline CDR1 is SGHTA and CDR2 is FQGNSA. The CDR3 length is 15 residues. V dropped 2 bases and J dropped 7 bases, with 15 bases sitting between them. The CDR3 DNA is TGTGCCAGCAGCTTAATGAGACAGACCCTAAATGAGCAGTTCTTC. This sequence encodes CASSLMRQTLNEQFF. The full variable domain, in which reference TRBV7-2 and TRBJ2-1 provide the parts outside the CDR3, is GAGVSQSPSNKVTEKGKDVELRCDPISGHTALYWYRQSLGQGLEFLIYFQGNSAPDKSGLPSDRFSAERTGGSVSTLTIQRTQQEDSAVYLCASSLMRQTLNEQFFGPGTRLTVL.

This clone turned up a few times. The V call is TRBV7-2, the J call TRBJ1-2, with D possibly matching TRBD1 (5 bases). The V end lost 5 bases, the J end lost 8 bases, and 18 bases lay between the germline ends. Germline assignment: CDR1 SGHTA and CDR2 FQGNSA. The CDR3 runs 14 residues. The CDR3 nucleotides read TGTGCCAGCAGCCTGAACAGGTTCGCGGGGGGCTACACCTTC. Encoded protein: CASSLNRFAGGYTF.

This sequence joins TRBV3-1 (or the pseudogene TRBV3-2) and TRBJ2-5; 11 bases align to TRBD2. The germline V gene encodes CDR1 LGHDT and CDR2 YNNKEL (reference sequence). Trimming cost V 5 bases and J 5 bases; bases outside gene matches: 10. CDR3 size: 16 residues. The CDR3 DNA follows: TGTGCCAGCAGCAAGATAGGGACTAGCGGAACGGAGACCCAGTACTTC. This translates into CASSKIGTSGTETQYF.

This chain joins TRBV13 and TRBJ1-1; 7 bases are shared with TRBD1. This CDR3 is 16 amino acids long. Germline V CDR1 and CDR2: PRHDT, FYEKMQ (reference sequence). V lost 1 base, J lost 3 bases, and 8 bases stayed unmatched. Here the CDR3 reads CASSLDRGVGDTEAFF. DNA for the CDR3: TGTGCCAGCAGCTTAGACAGGGGCGTTGGGGACACTGAAGCTTTCTTT.

The chain recombines TRBV18 with TRBJ2-7; perhaps TRBD1 as D (5 bases). Trimming removed 0 bases at V and 6 bases at J, with 15 bases between. Germline lookup yields CDR1 KGHSH and CDR2 LQKENI. The CDR3 runs to 15 residues. The CDR3 is CASSPPGHLISEQYF. CDR3 DNA sequence: TGTGCCAGCTCACCACCGGGGCACCTGATAAGCGAGCAGTACTTC.

The V call is TRBV11-3, the J call TRBJ2-1, with D tentatively TRBD2 (7 bases). With 4 bases removed from V and 0 bases from J, the gap between germline ends came to 22 bases. This CDR3 contains 19 residues. Germline assignment: CDR1 SGHNT and CDR2 YENEEA. The CDR3 loop is CASSSRGGDRTSSYNEQFF. The CDR3, as DNA: TGTGCCAGCAGCTCCCGGGGAGGCGACAGGACTAGCTCCTACAATGAGCAGTTCTTC.

In this sample, this clone turned up a few times. This chain uses TRBV6-1 with TRBJ1-2; D perhaps matches TRBD1 (6 bases). The CDR3 consists of 19 residues. Germline V gene data show CDR1 as MNHNS and CDR2 as SASEGT. Trimming took off 1 base at V and 4 bases at J, with 25 bases between the two ends. CDR3 sequence: CASSEGGWFGGRGFYGYTF. The CDR3 nucleotides are TGTGCCAGCAGTGAAGGGGGTTGGTTCGGAGGGAGGGGGTTCTATGGCTACACCTTC.

CDR3 sequence reads: CASSPSSGNTIYF. CDR3 DNA sequence: TGTGCCAGCTCACCTTCCTCTGGAAACACCATATATTTT. This rearrangement joins TRBV18 to TRBJ1-3; no clear D. This CDR3 is 13 amino acids long. CDR1 and CDR2 (germline): KGHSH, LQKENI. Trimming pared 3 bases from V and 0 bases from J, leaving 3 bases between.

The J gene is TRBJ1-2, the V gene TRBV3-1 (or the pseudogene TRBV3-2); a possible D gene is TRBD1 (6 bases). Deletions cut 7 bases from V and 8 bases from J, with 17 bases between. Germline loops: CDR1 LGHDT, CDR2 YNNKEL (reference sequence). This CDR3 spans 13 amino acids. The DNA for the CDR3 is TGTGCCAGCAATTTTAGGGGGAACCACGGCTACACCTTC. It specifies CASNFRGNHGYTF.